The 22 T cell receptor beta chains given below trace back to one sample, sequenced in a study of blood T cell repertoires in COVID-19. Assay used: immunoSEQ multiplex PCR; TCRdb lists only in-frame clones, some missing. The sample includes about 170,000 clones, more than 65% of them seen just once. Sequenced: peripheral blood. These TCRs come from a man between 65 and 79 years old with active or convalescent COVID-19.

This sequence joins TRBV24-1 and TRBJ2-1, with a possible D match to TRBD2 (6 bases). This CDR3 is built from 13 residues. CDR1 KGHDR and CDR2 SFDVKD come from the germline V gene. Trimming shortened V by 10 bases and J by 7 bases, and 16 bases separated the two germline ends. DNA for the CDR3: TGTGCCACGAAGGGCGGAGGGGTGAATGAGCAGTTCTTC. It is translated as CATKGGGVNEQFF.

The rearrangement uses TRBV18 and TRBJ2-1; D ambiguous. The germline V and J ends were trimmed by 3 bases and 2 bases, with 11 bases remaining between them. The CDR3 has 15 residues. Germline CDR1 reads KGHSH; CDR2 reads LQKENI. The CDR3 nucleotides are TGTGCCAGCTCACCCGAACTGCGAGCCTACAATGAGCAGTTCTTC. It is translated as CASSPELRAYNEQFF.

The chain recombines TRBV6-5 with TRBJ2-5, with 12 bases lining up with TRBD2. This CDR3 contains 15 residues. Per the germline V gene, CDR1 is MNHEY and CDR2 is SVGAGI. V was pared by 6 bases and J by 4 bases, with 6 bases of the junction left unmatched. The CDR3 here is CASRLAGGRGETQYF. CDR3 coding DNA: TGTGCCAGCAGACTAGCGGGGGGCCGGGGAGAGACCCAGTACTTC.

The chain is built from TRBV5-1 and TRBJ1-5; perhaps TRBD1 as D (5 bases). V was trimmed by 2 bases and J by 7 bases, leaving 10 bases between them. The germline V gene has CDR1 SGHRS and CDR2 YFSETQ. The length of the CDR3 is 13 residues. CDR3 bases: TGCGCCAGCAGCTTTGACAGCCAACAGCCCCAGCATTTT. This codes for CASSFDSQQPQHF.

The genes are TRBV5-6 and TRBJ2-3; 12 bases are shared with TRBD1. Trimming at V came to 3 bases and at J to 2 bases, leaving 7 bases not matched to a gene. Germline V lookup: CDR1 SGHDT, CDR2 YYEEEE. The CDR3 has 17 amino acids. CDR3 in DNA: TGTGCCAGCAGCTACCTAGGGACAGGGGGCAACACAGATACGCAGTATTTT. Translating it yields CASSYLGTGGNTDTQYF.

The chain couples TRBV19 to TRBJ1-1; TRBD1 agrees at 10 bases. Looked up from germline, CDR1 is LNHDA and CDR2 is SQIVND (reference sequence). The junction had 11 bases not matched to a gene; V was cut back by 7 bases and J by 3 bases. The CDR3 contains 16 residues. The CDR3 region is CASTDPGQGFDTEAFF. Written as DNA, the CDR3 is TGTGCCAGTACCGACCCGGGACAGGGGTTTGACACTGAAGCTTTCTTT.

J is TRBJ2-4 and V is TRBV7-9; D is possibly TRBD1 (6 bases). Germline V lookup: CDR1 SEHNR, CDR2 FQNEAQ (reference sequence). The length of the CDR3 is 12 residues. With 2 bases removed from V and 7 bases from J, the gap between germline ends came to 6 bases. CDR3 sequence (DNA): TGTGCCAGCAGCTTACAGGGGAACATTCAGTACTTC. Translating gives CASSLQGNIQYF. Based on the CDR3 plus reference TRBV7-9 and TRBJ2-4, the full variable domain is DTGVSQNPRHKITKRGQNVTFRCDPISEHNRLYWYRQTLGQGPEFLTYFQNEAQLEKSRLLSDRFSAERPKGSFSTLEIQRTEQGDSAMYLCASSLQGNIQYFGAGTRLSVL.

The chain employs TRBV11-3 and TRBJ2-1, with 8 bases that match TRBD2. The ends lost 5 bases at V and 8 bases at J; junction bases unmatched: 11. The CDR3 loop spans 15 amino acids. The germline CDR1 and CDR2 sequences are SGHNT and YENEEA. CDR3 residues: CASSGRSGRVYEQFF. The CDR3 nucleotides read TGTGCCAGCAGCGGGAGGAGCGGGAGAGTCTATGAGCAGTTCTTC.

The J gene is TRBJ2-7, the V gene TRBV30; a weak D match, TRBD1 (6 bases). Trimming cost V 2 bases and J 3 bases, with 8 bases left between them. The germline V gene encodes CDR1 GTSNPN and CDR2 SVGIG (reference sequence). The CDR3 extends over 12 amino acids. CDR3 amino acids: CAWSLQGYEQYF. The CDR3 DNA reads as TGTGCCTGGAGTCTACAGGGCTACGAGCAGTACTTC.

The rearrangement links TRBV5-4 to TRBJ2-3; TRBD1 agrees at 8 bases. This CDR3 contains 16 residues. V lost 0 bases and J lost 2; bases outside the gene matches: 5. CDR1 and CDR2 from the germline V gene are SGHNT and YYREEE (reference sequence). CDR3 region: CASSLVDRDDTDTQYF. The CDR3 nucleotides are TGTGCCAGCAGCTTGGTGGACAGGGACGACACAGATACGCAGTATTTT.

The chain couples TRBV2 to TRBJ1-5; D is uncertain. V was trimmed by 3 bases and J by 2 bases, leaving 11 bases between them. There are 15 residues in the CDR3. Germline loops: CDR1 SNHLY, CDR2 FYNNEI. CDR3 region: CASSEETGGNQPQHF. The CDR3 DNA reads TGTGCCAGCAGTGAGGAGACCGGAGGCAATCAGCCCCAGCATTTT.

The J gene is TRBJ1-4, the V gene TRBV16; D not certain. With 4 bases removed from V and 8 bases from J, the gap between germline ends came to 11 bases. The CDR3 contains 13 residues. Germline loops: CDR1 KGHSY, CDR2 FQNENV. The CDR3 region is CASSRTSREKLFF. Written as DNA, the CDR3 is TGTGCCAGCAGCCGTACTTCCAGGGAAAAACTGTTTTTT.

The rearrangement uses TRBV27 and TRBJ1-2; TRBD1 is a possible D gene (5 bases). Trimming left V 4 bases short and J 3 bases short, with 12 bases between. CDR3 length: 14 amino acids. The germline CDR1 and CDR2 sequences are MNHEY and SMNVEV (reference sequence). The CDR3 DNA is TGTGCCAGCAGTTCCTGGGGCCGGGACTATGGCTACACCTTC. Its protein product is CASSSWGRDYGYTF.

The chain employs TRBV4-3 and TRBJ1-2, with D perhaps matching TRBD1 (5 bases). Per germline, CDR1 LGHNA and CDR2 YSLEER. CDR3 size: 15 residues. Trimming cost V 1 base and J 0 bases, with 9 bases left between them. The DNA of the CDR3 is TGCGCCAGCAGCCAAGGGAGGGGATCTAACTATGGCTACACCTTC. Its translation is CASSQGRGSNYGYTF.

The rearrangement uses TRBV7-2 and TRBJ2-2; D is possibly TRBD2 (7 bases). Germline loops: CDR1 SGHTA, CDR2 FQGNSA. The germline V and J ends were trimmed by 1 base and 4 bases, with 13 bases remaining between them. The CDR3 extends over 16 amino acids. CDR3 in amino acids: CASSLGGGRSTGELFF. CDR3 in DNA: TGTGCCAGCAGCTTAGGGGGGGGCAGGAGCACCGGGGAGCTGTTTTTT.

In DNA form, the CDR3 reads TGTGCCAGCAGCATACGGACAGGGGCTGGAAACACCATATATTTT. Its translation is CASSIRTGAGNTIYF. The chain has TRBV11-3 and TRBJ1-3; 9 positions match TRBD1. The CDR3 length is 15 residues. In germline, CDR1 is SGHNT, CDR2 YENEEA. The V segment lost 5 bases and the J segment 2 bases; nucleotides outside the gene matches: 4.

This chain connects TRBV10-3 to TRBJ1-1; D might be TRBD1 (5 bases). CDR3 length equals 15 residues. Per the germline V gene, CDR1 is ENHRY and CDR2 is SYGVKD. The germline V and J ends were trimmed by 3 bases and 1 base, with 12 bases remaining between them. CDR3 bases: TGTGCCATCAGTGACTCGGACAATACGAACACTGAAGCTTTCTTT. It codes for CAISDSDNTNTEAFF.

This clone is a singleton in its sample. V gene TRBV5-1 combines with J gene TRBJ2-7; D might be TRBD2 (5 bases). Germline V gene sequence: CDR1 SGHRS, CDR2 YFSETQ. The CDR3 spans 17 residues. V was trimmed by 2 bases and J by 3 bases, leaving 21 bases between them. The CDR3 region has the DNA TGCGCCAGCAGCTTATTTTATCGAGAGGGTAACATCTACGAGCAGTACTTC. Translation gives CASSLFYREGNIYEQYF.

V and J are TRBV9 and TRBJ2-1; D perhaps matches TRBD1 (5 bases). This CDR3 has 14 amino acids. The germline CDR1 and CDR2 sequences are SGDLS and YYNGEE. V lost 4 bases and J lost 5, with 13 bases in between. In DNA, the CDR3 is TGTGCCAGCAGCCTGACCGACAGTCACAATGAGCAGTTCTTC. Translating gives CASSLTDSHNEQFF.

V usage is TRBV3-1 (or the pseudogene TRBV3-2) and J usage is TRBJ2-1; TRBD2 aligns across 10 bases. Germline V gene sequence: CDR1 LGHDT, CDR2 YNNKEL (reference sequence). The CDR3 totals 15 residues. With V trimmed by 2 bases and J by 8 bases, 6 bases remained unmatched. CDR3 sequence reads: CASSQPTSGRDEQFF. CDR3 bases: TGTGCCAGCAGCCAACCGACTAGCGGGCGCGATGAGCAGTTCTTC.

The chain joins TRBV11-2 to TRBJ2-2, with 8 bases lining up with TRBD2. CDR3 length: 16 residues. The germline CDR1 and CDR2 sequences are SGHAT and FQNNGV. Trimming removed 5 bases from V and 1 base from J; junction bases left unmatched: 6. CDR3 DNA sequence: TGTGCCAGCAGCCGCCTTCGGGGGGGGAACACCGGGGAGCTGTTTTTT. Translating gives CASSRLRGGNTGELFF.

The chain is built from TRBV4-2 and TRBJ2-5; 8 bases are shared with TRBD1. CDR1 is LGHNA, CDR2 YNFKEQ, per germline. Trimming cost V 1 base and J 1 base; bases outside gene matches: 11. The CDR3 runs to 18 residues. The CDR3 spells CASSQGWGTGGLQETQYF. CDR3 bases: TGTGCCAGCAGCCAAGGATGGGGAACAGGGGGTCTCCAAGAGACCCAGTACTTC.